This section outlines one T cell receptor (beta chain) sequence together with its context. The CDR3 spans 12 residues. The V end lost 3 bases, the J end lost 6 bases, and 8 bases lay between the germline ends. Germline V gives CDR1 MGHRA, CDR2 YSYEKL. TCRdb's copy holds only in-frame clones and misses some; the assay was immunoSEQ multiplex PCR. The repertoire holds 130,000 or so clones, with 80% to 95% as singletons. This sample was taken from a study of control samples from healthy donors and cancer patients. The source material was blood. The rearrangement links TRBV4-1 to TRBJ1-1; D ambiguous. This TCR was sampled from a woman in her forties or fifties in good health. DNA for the CDR3: TGCGCCAGCAGCCACGGGGAACCTGAAGCTTTCTTT. Translating it yields CASSHGEPEAFF.